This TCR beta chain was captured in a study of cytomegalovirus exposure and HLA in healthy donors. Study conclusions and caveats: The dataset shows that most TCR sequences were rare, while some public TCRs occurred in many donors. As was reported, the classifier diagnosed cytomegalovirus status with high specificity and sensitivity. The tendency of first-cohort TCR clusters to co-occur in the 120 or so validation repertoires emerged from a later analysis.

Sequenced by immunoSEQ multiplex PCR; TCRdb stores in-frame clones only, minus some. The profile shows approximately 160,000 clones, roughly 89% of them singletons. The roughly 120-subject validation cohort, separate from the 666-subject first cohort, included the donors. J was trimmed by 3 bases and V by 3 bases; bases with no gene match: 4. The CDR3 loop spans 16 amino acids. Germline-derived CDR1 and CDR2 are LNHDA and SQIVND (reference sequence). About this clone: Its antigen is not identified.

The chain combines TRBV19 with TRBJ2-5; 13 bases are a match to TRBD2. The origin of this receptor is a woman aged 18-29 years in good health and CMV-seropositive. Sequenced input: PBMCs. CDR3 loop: CASSIRGTSGEETQYF. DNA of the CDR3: TGTGCCAGTAGTATCCGAGGGACTAGCGGGGAAGAGACCCAGTACTTC.